The clone carrying this T cell receptor beta chain was seen ten or more times. The data were obtained in a study of tumor-infiltrating lymphocytes in oesophageal squamous cell carcinoma. MiXCR was run by TCRdb on the PCR reads, yielding one entry per CDR3 protein. The data hold 20,000 to 25,000 distinct CDR3 sequences, with 36% observed a single time. This CDR3 has 14 amino acids. Per the germline V gene, CDR1 is SGHTA and CDR2 is FQGTGA. The V gene lost 5 bases and the J gene lost 7 bases, with 18 bases spanning the gap. The TCR comes from a male donor with esophageal squamous cell carcinoma. The rearrangement uses TRBV7-3 and TRBJ2-7; no definite D call. The specimen was esophageal tumor tissue. In DNA form, the CDR3 reads TGTGCCAGCAGCCAAGGCTTCATTTACAATGAGCAGTACTTC. As protein: CASSQGFIYNEQYF. The variable domain in full, with the rest retrieved from reference TRBV7-3 and TRBJ2-7, is GAGVSQTPSNKVTEKGKYVELRCDPISGHTALYWYRQSLGQGPEFLIYFQGTGAADDSGLPNDRFFAVRPEGSVSTLKIQRTERGDSAVYLCASSQGFIYNEQYFGPGTRLTVT.